This record covers a single TCR beta chain. The antigen remains unidentified. The data belong to a study of T cells in localized non-small cell lung cancer. Study results and caveats: The study found T cell clonality highest in uninvolved adjacent lung, above tumor. Prolonged overall survival went with higher T cell density in the blood. Sequencing covered just one tumor region, so heterogeneity cannot be ruled out.

The method was immunoSEQ multiplex PCR; TCRdb's version includes in-frame clones alone and lacks a portion of them. Among 45,000 or so clones, approximately 81% were seen once, and the ten largest hold approximately 17%. Germline V gene data show CDR1 as LNHNV and CDR2 as YYDKDF (reference sequence). V lost 4 bases to trimming and J lost 4 bases, with 16 bases between them. CDR3 length equals 15 residues. The receptor was derived from a man aged 40 to 75 with stage III lung adenocarcinoma. The specimen comprised peripheral blood mononuclear cells, sampled before any cancer treatment. The chain has TRBV15 and TRBJ1-2; D is perhaps TRBD1 (5 bases). The CDR3 DNA is TGTGCCACCAGCAAGATCGGCGGGGGAGGCTATGGCTACACCTTC. This sequence encodes CATSKIGGGGYGYTF. The variable domain in full, with the rest retrieved from reference TRBV15 and TRBJ1-2, is DAMVIQNPRYQVTQFGKPVTLSCSQTLNHNVMYWYQQKSSQAPKLLFHYYDKDFNNEADTPDNFQSRRPNTSFCFLDIRSPGLGDTAMYLCATSKIGGGGYGYTFGSGTRLTVV.